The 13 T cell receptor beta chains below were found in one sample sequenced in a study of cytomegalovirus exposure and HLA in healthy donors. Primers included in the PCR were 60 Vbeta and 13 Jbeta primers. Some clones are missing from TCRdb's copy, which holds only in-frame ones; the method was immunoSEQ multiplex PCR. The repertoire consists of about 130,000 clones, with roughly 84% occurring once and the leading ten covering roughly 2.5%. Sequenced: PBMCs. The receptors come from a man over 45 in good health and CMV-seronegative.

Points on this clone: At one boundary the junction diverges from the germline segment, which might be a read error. The DNA for the CDR3 is TGTGCCAGCAATTACACCTCGGGAGGGACGTACGAGCAGTACTTC. The encoded protein is CASNYTSGGTYEQYF. The chain links TRBV6-6 to TRBJ2-7; 8 positions agree with TRBD2. Germline values: CDR1 MNHNY, CDR2 SVGAGI (reference sequence). CDR3 size: 15 residues.

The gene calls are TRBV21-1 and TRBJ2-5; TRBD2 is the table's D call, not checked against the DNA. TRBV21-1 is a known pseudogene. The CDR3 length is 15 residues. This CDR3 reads CASSLGLAGVETQYF. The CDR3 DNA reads TGTGCCAGCAGCCTTGGACTAGCGGGGGTAGAGACCCAGTACTTC.

CDR3: CASSFQATDTQYF. In DNA, the CDR3 is TGTGCCAGCAGCTTCCAAGCTACAGATACGCAGTATTTT. The V call is TRBV7-2, the J call TRBJ2-3; unclear D gene. This CDR3 contains 13 residues. CDR1 is SGHTA, CDR2 FQGNSA, per germline. V was shortened by 3 bases and J by 3 bases, with 7 bases between the two germline ends.

The CDR3 is CASSFASRGGGEQYF. The CDR3 region has the DNA TGTGCCAGCAGCTTCGCATCTAGGGGGGGTGGAGAGCAGTACTTC. The rearrangement links TRBV11-2 to TRBJ2-7, with D possibly being TRBD2 (7 bases). V lost 3 bases and J 7 bases, leaving 19 bases between the germline ends. In germline, CDR1 is SGHAT, CDR2 FQNNGV. The CDR3 is 15 residues long.

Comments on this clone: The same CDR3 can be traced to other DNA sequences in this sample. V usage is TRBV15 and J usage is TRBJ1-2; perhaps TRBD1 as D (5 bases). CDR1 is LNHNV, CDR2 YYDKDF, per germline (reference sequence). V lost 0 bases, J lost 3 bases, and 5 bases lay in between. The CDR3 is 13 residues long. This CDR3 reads CATSRDRDYGYTF. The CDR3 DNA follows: TGTGCCACCAGCAGAGACAGGGACTATGGCTACACCTTC.

The CDR3 DNA reads as TGTGCCAGCAGCTCACTAGCGGGGGCCTACAATGAGCAGTTCTTC. Translated, it gives CASSSLAGAYNEQFF. The rearrangement joins TRBV7-3 to TRBJ2-1, with 11 bases aligning to TRBD2. The length of the CDR3 is 15 residues. Germline assignment: CDR1 SGHTA and CDR2 FQGTGA. Trimming took 4 bases from V and 2 from J; bases not matched to a gene: 1.

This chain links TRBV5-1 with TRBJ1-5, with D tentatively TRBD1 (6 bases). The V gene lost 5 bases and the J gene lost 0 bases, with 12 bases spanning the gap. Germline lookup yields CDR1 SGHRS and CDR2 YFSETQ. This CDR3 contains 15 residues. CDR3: CASRLDSYSNQPQHF. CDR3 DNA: TGCGCCAGCAGACTGGACAGCTATAGCAATCAGCCCCAGCATTTT.

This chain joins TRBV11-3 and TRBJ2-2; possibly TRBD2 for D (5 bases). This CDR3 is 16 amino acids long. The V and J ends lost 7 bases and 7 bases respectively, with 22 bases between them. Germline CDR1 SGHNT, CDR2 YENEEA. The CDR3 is CASTGETPIAGGELFF. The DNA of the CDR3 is TGTGCCAGCACCGGGGAAACGCCCATAGCAGGCGGGGAGCTGTTTTTT.

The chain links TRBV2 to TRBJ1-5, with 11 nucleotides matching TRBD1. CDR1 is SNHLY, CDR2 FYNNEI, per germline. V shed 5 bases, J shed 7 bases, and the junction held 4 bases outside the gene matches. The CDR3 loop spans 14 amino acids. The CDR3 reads CASSSGTGGQPQHF. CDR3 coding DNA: TGTGCCAGCAGTTCCGGGACAGGGGGGCAGCCCCAGCATTTT.

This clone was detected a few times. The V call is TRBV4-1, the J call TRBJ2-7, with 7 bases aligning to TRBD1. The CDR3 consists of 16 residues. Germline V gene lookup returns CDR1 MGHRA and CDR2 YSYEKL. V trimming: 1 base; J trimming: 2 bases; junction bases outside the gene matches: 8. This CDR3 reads CASSQAPGQTPYEQYF. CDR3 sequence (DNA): TGCGCCAGCAGCCAAGCGCCGGGACAGACCCCCTACGAGCAGTACTTC.

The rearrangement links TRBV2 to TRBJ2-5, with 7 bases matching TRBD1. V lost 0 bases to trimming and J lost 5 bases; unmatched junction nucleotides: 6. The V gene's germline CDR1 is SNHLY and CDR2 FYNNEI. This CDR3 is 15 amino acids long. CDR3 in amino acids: CASSEAGTVSETQYF. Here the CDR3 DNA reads TGTGCCAGCAGTGAAGCTGGGACAGTCTCGGAGACCCAGTACTTC.

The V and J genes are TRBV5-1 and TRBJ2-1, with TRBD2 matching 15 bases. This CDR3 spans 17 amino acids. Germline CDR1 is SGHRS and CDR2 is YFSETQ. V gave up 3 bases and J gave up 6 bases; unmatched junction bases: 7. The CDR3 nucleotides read TGCGCCAGCAGCTACGGACTAGCGGGGGGGTTAGCCAATGAGCAGTTCTTC. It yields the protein CASSYGLAGGLANEQFF.

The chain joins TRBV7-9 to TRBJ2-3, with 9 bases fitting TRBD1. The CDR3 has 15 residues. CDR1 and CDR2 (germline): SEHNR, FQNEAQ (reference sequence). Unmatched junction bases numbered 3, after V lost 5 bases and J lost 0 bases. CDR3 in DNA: TGTGCCAGCAGCCCAGGGACAGGGAGCACAGATACGCAGTATTTT. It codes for CASSPGTGSTDTQYF.